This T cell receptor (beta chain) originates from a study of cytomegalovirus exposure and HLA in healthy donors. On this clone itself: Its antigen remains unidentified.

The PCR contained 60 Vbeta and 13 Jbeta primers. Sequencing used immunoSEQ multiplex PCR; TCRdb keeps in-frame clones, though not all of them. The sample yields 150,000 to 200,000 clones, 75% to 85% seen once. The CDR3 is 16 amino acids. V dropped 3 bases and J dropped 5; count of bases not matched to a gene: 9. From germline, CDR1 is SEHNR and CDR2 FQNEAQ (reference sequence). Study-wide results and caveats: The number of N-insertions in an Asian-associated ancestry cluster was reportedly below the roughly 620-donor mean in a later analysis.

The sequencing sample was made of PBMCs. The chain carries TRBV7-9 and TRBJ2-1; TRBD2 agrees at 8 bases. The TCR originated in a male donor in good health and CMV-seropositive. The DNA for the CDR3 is TGTGCCAGCAGCTTCGCCTTAGCGGGGTGGGACAATGAGCAGTTCTTC. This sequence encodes CASSFALAGWDNEQFF. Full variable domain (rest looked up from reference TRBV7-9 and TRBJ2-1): DTGVSQNPRHKITKRGQNVTFRCDPISEHNRLYWYRQTLGQGPEFLTYFQNEAQLEKSRLLSDRFSAERPKGSFSTLEIQRTEQGDSAMYLCASSFALAGWDNEQFFGPGTRLTVL.